Given below is one T cell receptor beta chain in context. This specimen comes from a study of T cells expressing NK-cell markers. At the level of the study: Seropositivity for HCMV was found in most of the eight sequenced donors, with one seronegative.

Following a re-call of the 5' RACE reads, TCRdb has one entry per CDR3 protein and lacks DNA. The sample's table shows about 410,000 distinct CDR3 sequences. Germline CDR1 MNHEY, CDR2 SMNVEV (reference sequence). The CDR3 has 13 amino acids. Source material: blood T cells: a sorted CD56 or NKG2C T cell subset, CD4+ or CD8+ T cells, or bulk PBMC T cells (not recorded which). This chain links TRBV27 with TRBJ1-2; TCRdb picks TRBD1, but there is no DNA to check that call. This TCR was sampled from a woman aged 45-59 years in good health. The chain's CDR3 is CASSNDRVYGYTF.